This T cell receptor beta chain appears in the sequencing data of a study of regulatory T cells in long-lasting Graves disease. The time point is: persistent/refractory GD, antithyroid drugs over 5 years with positive TRAb. The TCR library used RNA extracted from PBMCs. Arm-PCR of CDR3 regions and iRepertoire HTBI primers were used to build TCR beta libraries. MiXCR, run by TCRdb on the multiplex PCR reads, gives a single entry per CDR3 protein. This sample has around 460,000 distinct CDR3 sequences, with around a fifth found just once. This clonotype showed up many times. V was clipped by 4 bases and J by 0 bases; unmatched bases: 9. This CDR3 is 18 amino acids long.

The chain recombines TRBV12-3 or TRBV12-4 with TRBJ2-6; 7 bases are shared with TRBD1. The sample consisted of peripheral blood mononuclear cells (PBMCs), taken when the disease was refractory, from a patient treated with antithyroid drugs. The sequence came from a female donor with Graves disease. CDR3 DNA: TGTGCCAGCAGTTCATATGGACAGGCTAACTCTGGGGCCAACGTCCTGACTTTC. The encoded protein is CASSSYGQANSGANVLTF.